These 29 T cell receptor beta chains share one sample of origin, sequenced in a study of human T cells and chemical hapten exposure. A single record per CDR3 protein comes from TCRdb applying MiXCR to the RACE reads. The data show around 35,000 distinct CDR3 sequences, around 5.5% seen once. Time point noted: healthy volunteer bleed at 6 weeks. The authors' total RNA extraction used unfractionated whole blood. Sequenced input: whole blood. Receptors originate from a human donor in good health. Some clones in this sample may be carry-over from other donors' samples.

Ten or more counts support this clonotype. The chain is built from TRBV6-5 and TRBJ1-3, with 8 bases identical to TRBD1. The CDR3 loop spans 16 amino acids. Germline values: CDR1 MNHEY, CDR2 SVGAGI. Germline trimming cut 0 bases from V and 2 bases from J; bases unmatched to any gene: 3. The CDR3 DNA is TGTGCCAGCAGTTACTCCGGACAGGGAACTGGAAACACCATATATTTT. Its translation is CASSYSGQGTGNTIYF.

This clonotype came up many times. The genes are TRBV7-2 and TRBJ2-7; D uncertain. Germline-derived CDR1 and CDR2 are SGHTA and FQGNSA. V was cut by 1 base and J by 4 bases, with 17 bases left in between. The CDR3 spans 16 residues. The CDR3 is CASSLGPATSRYEQYF. The DNA of the CDR3 is TGTGCCAGCAGCTTAGGCCCCGCGACTTCCAGGTACGAGCAGTACTTC. The full variable domain, its missing parts supplied by reference TRBV7-2 and TRBJ2-7, is GAGVSQSPSNKVTEKGKDVELRCDPISGHTALYWYRQSLGQGLEFLIYFQGNSAPDKSGLPSDRFSAERTGGSVSTLTIQRTQQEDSAVYLCASSLGPATSRYEQYFGPGTRLTVT.

The rearrangement links TRBV7-9 to TRBJ2-3; possible D gene TRBD1, 6 bases. Germline V gene sequence: CDR1 SEHNR, CDR2 FQNEAQ (reference sequence). V shed 6 bases and J shed 1 base, with 8 bases lying between them. The CDR3 is made up of 13 amino acids. The CDR3 nucleotides read TGTGCCAGCAGACGACAGGGCACAGATACGCAGTATTTT. This translates into CASRRQGTDTQYF.

This clonotype was seen many times. The V call is TRBV6-5, the J call TRBJ2-7; 9 nucleotides line up with TRBD2. Germline V gene sequence: CDR1 MNHEY, CDR2 SVGAGI. V lost 6 bases and J lost 0; bases outside the gene matches: 6. The CDR3 runs to 15 residues. For the CDR3, the DNA is TGTGCCAGCAGCCCGGGACTAGCTCGCTCCTACGAGCAGTACTTC. Protein product: CASSPGLARSYEQYF.

This clonotype was seen many times. The chain uses TRBV7-2 and TRBJ2-3; the match to TRBD1 covers 7 bases. The CDR3 totals 15 residues. Germline lookup yields CDR1 SGHTA and CDR2 FQGNSA. J gave up 4 bases and V 6 bases, and 10 bases lay outside the gene matches. This CDR3 reads CASRVGGFTADTQYF. CDR3 sequence (DNA): TGTGCCAGCAGGGTAGGGGGCTTTACCGCAGATACGCAGTATTTT.

There are many counts of this clonotype. J is TRBJ2-7 and V is TRBV30; possibly TRBD1 for D (6 bases). The CDR3 has 12 amino acids. V was cut by 4 bases and J by 7 bases, with 14 bases left in between. The germline V gene has CDR1 GTSNPN and CDR2 SVGIG (reference sequence). The CDR3 coding sequence is TGTGCCTGGACCAGGGACACTAGTGAGCAGTACTTC. It specifies CAWTRDTSEQYF.

This clonotype showed up many times. This chain's CDR3 is CASSPPGAGESEQYF. In DNA, the CDR3 is TGTGCCAGCAGCCCTCCGGGGGCGGGAGAGAGCGAGCAGTACTTC. The chain combines TRBV7-2 with TRBJ2-7, with TRBD2 as a possible D gene (7 bases). With 5 bases removed from V and 6 bases from J, the gap between germline ends came to 20 bases. The V gene's germline CDR1 is SGHTA and CDR2 FQGNSA. The CDR3 length is 15 residues.

This clonotype was picked up many times. The chain joins TRBV28 to TRBJ1-1, with TRBD1 matching 8 bases. V dropped 3 bases and J dropped 2; count of bases not matched to a gene: 5. CDR3 size: 15 residues. Germline CDR1 is MDHEN and CDR2 is SYDVKM. The CDR3 DNA sequence: TGTGCCAGCAGTTTGGGGGACAGGCGAAACACTGAAGCTTTCTTT. This translates into CASSLGDRRNTEAFF.

This clonotype has ten or more counts. V usage is TRBV2 and J usage is TRBJ1-2, with D perhaps TRBD1 (5 bases). The CDR3 spans 13 residues. Germline loops: CDR1 SNHLY, CDR2 FYNNEI. Trimming stripped 6 bases from V and 8 bases from J, with 16 bases between. The CDR3 sequence: CASRGDPFLGYTF. CDR3 in DNA: TGTGCCAGCAGGGGGGACCCTTTCTTGGGCTACACCTTC.

This clonotype was picked up many times. The V call is TRBV10-3, the J call TRBJ1-1; D gene uncertain. The V and J ends lost 6 bases and 3 bases respectively, with 5 bases between them. Per germline, CDR1 ENHRY and CDR2 SYGVKD. The CDR3 runs to 11 residues. CDR3 residues: CAIREDTEAFF. The CDR3 bases are TGTGCCATCAGGGAAGACACTGAAGCTTTCTTT.

This clonotype was counted ten times or more. The chain recombines TRBV4-2 with TRBJ1-1; D unresolved. In germline, CDR1 is LGHNA, CDR2 YNFKEQ. V was cut by 0 bases and J by 0 bases, with 11 bases left in between. The CDR3 loop spans 16 amino acids. CDR3 nucleotide sequence: TGTGCCAGCAGCCAAGATATAGGGCCGATGAACACTGAAGCTTTCTTT. Residues: CASSQDIGPMNTEAFF.

The chain uses TRBV6-5 and TRBJ2-7; possibly TRBD1 or TRBD2 for D (5 bases each). The germline V gene encodes CDR1 MNHEY and CDR2 SVGAGI. The CDR3 runs 14 residues. The V end was cut by 5 bases, the J end by 5 bases, with 16 bases between. In DNA, the CDR3 is TGTGCCAGCAGTCTTGGGACGGGACCACACGAGCAGTACTTC. Translation: CASSLGTGPHEQYF.

This clonotype was seen repeatedly, ten times or more. The chain has TRBV14 and TRBJ2-3; maybe TRBD2 (6 bases). V was shortened by 0 bases and J by 5 bases, with 12 bases between the two germline ends. The CDR3 loop spans 15 amino acids. CDR1 and CDR2 from the germline V gene are SGHDN and FVKESK. In DNA, the CDR3 is TGTGCCAGCAGCCAAGAAAGAGGGAGGTTAGATACGCAGTATTTT. Its protein product is CASSQERGRLDTQYF.

This clonotype was seen ten or more times. The chain uses TRBV20-1 and TRBJ1-1; 8 bases agree with TRBD1. Germline-derived CDR1 and CDR2 are DFQATT and SNEGSKA (reference sequence). The CDR3 covers 10 residues. This CDR3 is CSTGGTEAFF. CDR3 in DNA: TGCAGCACAGGGGGGACTGAAGCTTTCTTT.

This clonotype was seen a handful of times. The V and J genes are TRBV6-2 or TRBV6-3 and TRBJ2-7; maybe TRBD1 (5 bases). Germline CDR1 and CDR2: MNHEY and SVGEGT. The CDR3 totals 13 residues. V lost 5 bases and J lost 0, with 8 bases in between. The CDR3 DNA reads as TGTGCCAGCAGTACAGGATCCTCCTACGAGCAGTACTTC. It is translated as CASSTGSSYEQYF.

The chain is built from TRBV7-2 and TRBJ2-5; D ambiguous. Deletions cut 2 bases from V and 2 bases from J, with 6 bases between. The CDR3 has 13 amino acids. The germline gives CDR1 SGHTA, CDR2 FQGNSA. Here the CDR3 DNA reads TGTGCCAGCAGCTTATACGGTCAAGAGACCCAGTACTTC. Translation: CASSLYGQETQYF.

Ten or more counts support this clonotype. The gene calls are TRBV14 and TRBJ1-6, with D uncertain. Germline V gene sequence: CDR1 SGHDN, CDR2 FVKESK. The CDR3 is 15 amino acids. V shed 4 bases and J shed 6 bases, with 13 bases lying between them. For the CDR3, the DNA is TGTGCCAGCAGCCGGGGTACAGTGGGTAATTCACCCCTCCACTTT. Its protein product is CASSRGTVGNSPLHF.

This clonotype showed up many times. J is TRBJ1-2 and V is TRBV29-1; perhaps TRBD1 as D (5 bases). The germline V gene has CDR1 SQVTM and CDR2 ANQGSEA. Trimming left V 5 bases short and J 3 bases short, with 19 bases between. The CDR3 loop spans 15 amino acids. In DNA form, the CDR3 reads TGCAGCGTTCAAACCATAGGAACAGGTGACTATGGCTACACCTTC. Translating it yields CSVQTIGTGDYGYTF. Supplemented by reference TRBV29-1 and TRBJ1-2, the full variable domain reads SAVISQKPSRDICQRGTSLTIQCQVDSQVTMMFWYRQQPGQSLTLIATANQGSEATYESGFVIDKFPISRPNLTFSTLTVSNMSPEDSSIYLCSVQTIGTGDYGYTFGSGTRLTVV.

This clonotype was observed a handful of times. The rearrangement links TRBV5-1 to TRBJ2-2; D gene uncertain. CDR1 is SGHRS, CDR2 YFSETQ, per germline. This CDR3 is 13 amino acids long. Trimming shortened V by 2 bases and J by 8 bases, and 10 bases separated the two germline ends. CDR3 region: CASSLGPEGELFF. Written as DNA, the CDR3 is TGCGCCAGCAGCTTAGGACCCGAGGGGGAGCTGTTTTTT.

In its sample, this clonotype was seen many times. This chain links TRBV2 with TRBJ1-2; no clear D. Trimming removed 1 base from V and 6 bases from J, with 12 bases in between. The CDR3 extends over 14 amino acids. CDR1 SNHLY and CDR2 FYNNEI come from the germline V gene. CDR3 loop: CASSEEAGVDGYTF. CDR3 DNA sequence: TGTGCCAGCAGTGAAGAAGCCGGAGTGGATGGCTACACCTTC.

This clonotype was seen only a few times. V gene TRBV12-3 or TRBV12-4 combines with J gene TRBJ2-7, with D maybe TRBD2 (6 bases). The V end was cut by 6 bases, the J end by 2 bases, with 14 bases between. CDR3 length: 14 amino acids. The CDR3 sequence is CASRPGLTTYEQYF. Here the CDR3 DNA reads TGTGCCAGCAGACCGGGACTCACGACCTACGAGCAGTACTTC.

The chain carries TRBV5-4 and TRBJ2-1, with D possibly matching TRBD1 (5 bases). Trimming left V 4 bases short and J 5 bases short, with 13 bases between. CDR1 is SGHNT and CDR2 is YYREEE in the germline V gene (reference sequence). This CDR3 has 14 residues. The CDR3 is CASSPREGDNEQFF. The CDR3 region has the DNA TGTGCCAGCAGCCCCCGCGAAGGGGACAATGAGCAGTTCTTC. Full variable domain (rest looked up from reference TRBV5-4 and TRBJ2-1): ETGVTQSPTHLIKTRGQQVTLRCSSQSGHNTVSWYQQALGQGPQFIFQYYREEENGRGNFPPRFSGLQFPNYSSELNVNALELDDSALYLCASSPREGDNEQFFGPGTRLTVL.

The chain has TRBV12-3 or TRBV12-4 and TRBJ2-2; D gene uncertain. This CDR3 contains 13 residues. Trimming stripped 1 base from V and 7 bases from J, with 7 bases between. As DNA, the CDR3 is TGTGCCAGCAGTTTAGGTGTCCTCGGGGAGCTGTTTTTT. Its translation: CASSLGVLGELFF.

The CDR3 sequence is CAWSPQERGGTGELFF. The CDR3 DNA sequence: TGTGCCTGGAGTCCCCAGGAACGGGGGGGGACCGGGGAGCTGTTTTTT. The J gene is TRBJ2-2, the V gene TRBV30; 8 nucleotides agree with TRBD2. The germline V gene encodes CDR1 GTSNPN and CDR2 SVGIG (reference sequence). The CDR3 length is 16 residues. With V trimmed by 2 bases and J by 5 bases, 10 bases remained unmatched.

The V gene is TRBV12-3 or TRBV12-4, the J gene TRBJ1-2, with a tentative D call TRBD1 (6 bases). The V end was cut by 1 base, the J end by 8 bases, with 14 bases between. The CDR3 has 14 amino acids. The CDR3 sequence: CASSLVQGPGGYTF. The CDR3 nucleotides are TGTGCCAGCAGTTTAGTACAGGGCCCCGGGGGCTACACCTTC.

In this sample, this clonotype turned up many times. The genes are TRBV11-2 and TRBJ1-1, with TRBD1 as a possible D gene (6 bases). Looked up from germline, CDR1 is SGHAT and CDR2 is FQNNGV. Between the trimmed V and J ends, which lost 4 bases and 11 bases, there was a span of 14 bases. This CDR3 comprises 12 residues. The CDR3 spells CASSSATGYAFF. The CDR3 DNA follows: TGTGCCAGCAGCTCCGCTACAGGGTACGCTTTCTTT.

This clonotype was seen at least ten times. The CDR3: CAISESPGGANTGELFF. CDR3 in DNA: TGTGCCATCAGTGAGAGCCCGGGAGGGGCGAACACCGGGGAGCTGTTTTTT. This sequence joins TRBV10-3 and TRBJ2-2; 8 bases match TRBD2. This CDR3 region has 17 residues. With V trimmed by 2 bases and J by 0 bases, 5 bases remained unmatched. Germline values: CDR1 ENHRY, CDR2 SYGVKD.

This clonotype was found many times. The chain employs TRBV6-5 and TRBJ1-1, with 9 bases lining up with TRBD1. V lost 5 bases and J lost 5; bases outside the gene matches: 9. The CDR3 covers 15 residues. Germline V gene sequence: CDR1 MNHEY, CDR2 SVGAGI. The DNA of the CDR3 is TGTGCCAGCAGTCTGATACAGGGGGCGCGGACTGAAGCTTTCTTT. Its protein is CASSLIQGARTEAFF.

This clonotype was detected ten times or more. This sequence joins TRBV5-1 and TRBJ2-2; 8 bases match TRBD2. This CDR3 has 15 amino acids. Unmatched junction bases numbered 5, after V lost 1 base and J lost 6 bases. The germline gives CDR1 SGHRS, CDR2 YFSETQ. The CDR3 DNA follows: TGCGCCAGCAGCTTGAAGACTAGCGACGCCGGGGAGCTGTTTTTT. Its protein is CASSLKTSDAGELFF.